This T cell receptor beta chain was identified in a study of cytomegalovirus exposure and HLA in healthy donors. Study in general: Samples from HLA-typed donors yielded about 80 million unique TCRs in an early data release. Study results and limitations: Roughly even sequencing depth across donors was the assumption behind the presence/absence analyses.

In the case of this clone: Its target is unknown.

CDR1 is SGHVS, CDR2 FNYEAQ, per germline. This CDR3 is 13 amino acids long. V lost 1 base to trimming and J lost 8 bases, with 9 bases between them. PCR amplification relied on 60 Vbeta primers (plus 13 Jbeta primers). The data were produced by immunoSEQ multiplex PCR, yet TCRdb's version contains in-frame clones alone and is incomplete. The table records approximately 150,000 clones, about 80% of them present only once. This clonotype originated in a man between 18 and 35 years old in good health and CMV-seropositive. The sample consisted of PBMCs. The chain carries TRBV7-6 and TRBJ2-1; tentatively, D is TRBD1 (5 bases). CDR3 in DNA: TGTGCCAGCAGCTTAGGCAGGGCCGATGAGCAGTTCTTC. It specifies CASSLGRADEQFF.